A single sample is the source of the 17 T cell receptor beta chains below, sequenced in a study of response to subunit inactivated influenza vaccine. TCRdb called the RT-PCR reads again in MiXCR, with one record for every CDR3 protein. Of about 540,000 distinct CDR3 sequences listed, 20% to 25% are singletons. The same sample was also used in a study of T cells expressing NK-cell markers. Per that study: Generation of TCR beta cDNA was performed by 5'RACE template switching incorporating UMIs.

The specimen was CD4+ T cells sorted from PBMCs, collected roughly 12 days after vaccination. The receptors originated from a man aged 50 to 59 who received an inactivated influenza vaccine.

The chain is built from TRBV20-1 and TRBJ2-3; D possibly corresponds to TRBD2 (5 bases). V was cut by 3 bases and J by 0 bases, with 13 bases left in between. Germline V gene lookup returns CDR1 DFQATT and CDR2 SNEGSKA (reference sequence). CDR3 length: 15 residues. The chain's CDR3 is CSASLRASSTDTQYF. CDR3 bases: TGCAGTGCTAGCTTGCGGGCTTCTAGCACAGATACGCAGTATTTT.

This rearrangement joins TRBV18 to TRBJ1-2, with D unresolved. Germline V gene lookup returns CDR1 KGHSH and CDR2 LQKENI. Trimming took 3 bases from V and 2 from J, leaving 10 bases between them. This CDR3 contains 14 residues. The CDR3 bases are TGTGCCAGCTCACCGAGGACTGAAAACTATGGCTACACCTTC. This encodes CASSPRTENYGYTF.

This clonotype appeared a few times. The genes are TRBV27 and TRBJ2-7; 13 bases agree with TRBD2. The CDR3 runs to 17 residues. Germline CDR1 reads MNHEY; CDR2 reads SMNVEV (reference sequence). The junction had 9 bases not matched to a gene; V was cut back by 5 bases and J by 2 bases. The CDR3 DNA reads TGTGCCAGCAGTCCGCCCAGAACTAGCGGGGGGGCCTACGAGCAGTACTTC. Encoded protein: CASSPPRTSGGAYEQYF.

The J gene is TRBJ1-4, the V gene TRBV7-9, with a possible D match to TRBD1 (6 bases). The V end lost 5 bases, the J end lost 6 bases, and 16 bases lay between the germline ends. This CDR3 spans 15 amino acids. The germline V gene has CDR1 SEHNR and CDR2 FQNEAQ (reference sequence). The CDR3, as DNA: TGTGCCAGCAGCCGGACGCGTCAGGGGTATGAAAAACTGTTTTTT. The encoded protein is CASSRTRQGYEKLFF.

This clonotype showed up just a few times. This chain joins TRBV6-1 and TRBJ1-1, with D possibly matching TRBD1 (6 bases). The V and J ends lost 2 bases and 0 bases respectively, with 19 bases between them. This CDR3 has 18 amino acids. CDR1 is MNHNS and CDR2 is SASEGT in the germline V gene. The DNA for the CDR3 is TGTGCCAGCAGTGAAAGTCGGGTTTGGGACAATCTGAACACTGAAGCTTTCTTT. Its protein is CASSESRVWDNLNTEAFF.

This clonotype was detected a few times. The chain has TRBV6-2 or TRBV6-3 and TRBJ2-5; D ambiguous. V lost 2 bases to trimming and J lost 5 bases, with 18 bases between them. The CDR3 extends over 16 amino acids. Germline lookup yields CDR1 MNHEY and CDR2 SVGEGT. The CDR3 bases are TGTGCCAGCAGTTACCGCCCTGACTCCATCGGGGAGACCCAGTACTTC. Translation: CASSYRPDSIGETQYF.

V and J are TRBV30 and TRBJ1-2, with unresolved D. The ends were cut back, 4 bases at V and 4 bases at J, with 10 bases in the middle. Germline CDR1 is GTSNPN and CDR2 is SVGIG (reference sequence). This CDR3 contains 12 residues. The DNA of the CDR3 is TGTGCCTGGACACCCCTAAGCTATGGCTACACCTTC. Translating gives CAWTPLSYGYTF.

This clonotype came up a few times. This chain joins TRBV7-9 and TRBJ1-4; 10 bases fit TRBD1. V gave up 6 bases and J gave up 4 bases; unmatched junction bases: 11. This CDR3 is built from 17 residues. Per germline, CDR1 SEHNR and CDR2 FQNEAQ (reference sequence). The CDR3 DNA reads TGTGCCAGCAGTCCCAACCCGGGACAGGGGCATAATGAAAAACTGTTTTTT. It translates to CASSPNPGQGHNEKLFF.

This clonotype was seen repeatedly, ten times or more. This rearrangement joins TRBV29-1 to TRBJ1-5; no definite D call. Looked up from germline, CDR1 is SQVTM and CDR2 is ANQGSEA. There are 12 residues in the CDR3. The V gene lost 4 bases and the J gene lost 2 bases, with 6 bases spanning the gap. The CDR3 DNA reads TGCAGCGTTGCCGATGGCAATCAGCCCCAGCATTTT. This gives the protein CSVADGNQPQHF.

This chain links TRBV29-1 with TRBJ2-7; weak D call: TRBD1 (5 bases). CDR1 is SQVTM, CDR2 ANQGSEA, per germline. The CDR3 runs to 13 residues. CDR3 DNA sequence: TGCAGTGTCCAGGGTACTGGCTCCTACGAGCAGTACTTC. The encoded protein is CSVQGTGSYEQYF.

V usage is TRBV6-1 and J usage is TRBJ2-7, with 9 bases fitting TRBD1. V was pared by 6 bases and J by 3 bases, with 12 bases of the junction left unmatched. The CDR3 runs 16 residues. Germline lookup yields CDR1 MNHNS and CDR2 SASEGT. The CDR3, as DNA: TGTGCCAGCAGGGGCGGGGGACAGGGAGGTTTCTACGAGCAGTACTTC. As protein: CASRGGGQGGFYEQYF.

V is TRBV5-1 and J is TRBJ2-3; 11 positions match TRBD2. CDR1 SGHRS and CDR2 YFSETQ come from the germline V gene. V lost 4 bases and J lost 1; bases outside the gene matches: 5. CDR3 length: 16 residues. CDR3: CASSLLAGGRTDTQYF. CDR3 coding DNA: TGCGCCAGCAGCCTGCTAGCGGGGGGCCGCACAGATACGCAGTATTTT.

This clonotype was recorded a few times. The rearrangement joins TRBV24-1 to TRBJ2-2; the D gene is possibly TRBD2 (5 bases). The germline CDR1 and CDR2 sequences are KGHDR and SFDVKD. V was shortened by 9 bases and J by 7 bases, with 17 bases between the two germline ends. CDR3 length equals 14 residues. The CDR3 DNA is TGTGCCACCTCTCATGAGGTTCGGGGCGGGGAGCTGTTTTTT. Translating it yields CATSHEVRGGELFF.

The CDR3 DNA follows: TGTGCCAGCAGCCAATCCCGGGGAGGGACCTACGAGCAGTACTTC. Its protein is CASSQSRGGTYEQYF. This chain uses TRBV4-2 with TRBJ2-7; 7 bases fit TRBD2. J lost 2 bases, V lost 2 bases, and 6 bases had no gene match. The germline V gene encodes CDR1 LGHNA and CDR2 YNFKEQ. CDR3 length: 15 amino acids.

This chain uses TRBV7-8 with TRBJ2-1; D assignment may be TRBD1 or TRBD2 (6 bases each). The CDR3 length is 16 residues. CDR1 SGHVS and CDR2 FQNEAQ come from the germline V gene. Trimming stripped 4 bases from V and 1 base from J, with 14 bases between. This CDR3 is CASSSEGGGSYNEQFF. Here the CDR3 DNA reads TGTGCCAGCAGCTCCGAAGGGGGAGGTTCCTACAATGAGCAGTTCTTC.

The sample holds a few counts of this clonotype. The chain uses TRBV6-6 and TRBJ2-1; D is unclear. The CDR3 totals 12 residues. V was cut by 4 bases and J by 6 bases, with 7 bases left in between. CDR1 and CDR2 from the germline V gene are MNHNY and SVGAGI (reference sequence). The DNA for the CDR3 is TGTGCCAGCAGTTGGAATCTCAATGAGCAGTTCTTC. Translation: CASSWNLNEQFF.

This clonotype has only a few counts. The chain carries TRBV4-2 and TRBJ2-7, with 15 bases lining up with TRBD2. The CDR3 has 16 residues. CDR1 is LGHNA and CDR2 is YNFKEQ in the germline V gene. V shed 0 bases, J shed 6 bases, and the junction held 3 bases outside the gene matches. CDR3 coding DNA: TGTGCCAGCAGCCAAGATTGGGGACTAGCGGGAGGCGAGCAGTACTTC. Protein: CASSQDWGLAGGEQYF.